The next 22 T cell receptor beta chains were all read from a single sample in a study of T-cell reconstitution after alpha-beta-depleted transplantation in children (dated by TCRdb to 2016 to 2018). Library preparation employed PCR. Instrument used: Illumina HiSeq 2500. To normalize quantification of the TCRbeta repertoire, the TCR libraries were built with molecular barcoding that relied on unique molecular identifiers. TCRdb's own reprocessing of the public reads used fastp at Q25 and MiXCR and kept productive beta chains. Rows matching on CDR3 protein sequence are summarized as one entry with the most common DNA and genes. The sample data list almost 400,000 distinct CDR3 sequences, and around 21% of these were observed just once. The ten top clones hold 3.8% of the sample. The sequencing here drew on PBMCs from the stem cell graft donor, taken from the stem cell graft. Receptor source: a human donor who donated a stem cell graft to a child with acute myeloid leukemia.

This chain connects TRBV20-1 to TRBJ1-1; no firm D call. CDR3 length: 14 residues. Trimming cost V 3 bases and J 1 base, with 12 bases left between them. Germline V gives CDR1 DFQATT, CDR2 SNEGSKA (reference sequence). The CDR3 coding sequence is TGCAGTGCTAGCTTGGACGGTGGGAACACTGAAGCTTTCTTT. Translated, it gives CSASLDGGNTEAFF.

This clonotype was seen only a few times. This chain links TRBV20-1 with TRBJ2-1; 7 nucleotides match TRBD1. This CDR3 is 15 amino acids long. The germline gives CDR1 DFQATT, CDR2 SNEGSKA (reference sequence). As DNA, the CDR3 is TGCAGCTCCTCAAAAGGGGACAGAGGCTACAATGAGCAGTTCTTC. Translation: CSSSKGDRGYNEQFF.

This clonotype has just a few counts. The chain couples TRBV10-3 to TRBJ2-7, with D unresolved. The V end was cut by 1 base, the J end by 2 bases, with 3 bases between. This CDR3 is 12 amino acids long. The germline CDR1 and CDR2 sequences are ENHRY and SYGVKD. CDR3 region: CAISEYTYEQYF. CDR3 DNA: TGTGCCATCAGTGAGTACACCTACGAGCAGTACTTC.

This clonotype has at least ten counts. The chain uses TRBV29-1 and TRBJ1-2; the match to TRBD1 covers 7 bases. The CDR3 totals 13 residues. V trimming: 3 bases; J trimming: 8 bases; junction bases outside the gene matches: 9. Germline loops: CDR1 SQVTM, CDR2 ANQGSEA. The CDR3 DNA follows: TGCAGCGTTGACCGGGACCGGACAGGCGGCTACACCTTC. Protein sequence: CSVDRDRTGGYTF.

The chain couples TRBV12-3 or TRBV12-4 to TRBJ1-5, with a weak D call TRBD1 (5 bases). Trimming cost V 5 bases and J 7 bases, with 9 bases left between them. This CDR3 comprises 12 residues. CDR3 bases: TGTGCCAGCAGTCATCAGGGACAGCCCCAGCATTTT. Translated, it gives CASSHQGQPQHF.

This clonotype has more than one count but fewer than ten. The chain couples TRBV5-1 to TRBJ2-7; 7 bases match TRBD1. The CDR3 extends over 16 amino acids. J gave up 0 bases and V 4 bases, and 10 bases lay outside the gene matches. Germline V gene lookup returns CDR1 SGHRS and CDR2 YFSETQ. The CDR3 bases are TGCGCCAGCAGCAGGACAGGTCATACGCCCTCCTACGAGCAGTACTTC. This codes for CASSRTGHTPSYEQYF.

The chain uses TRBV20-1 and TRBJ2-5; 10 nucleotides align to TRBD1. CDR3 length equals 13 residues. Germline V gene data show CDR1 as DFQATT and CDR2 as SNEGSKA (reference sequence). V shed 1 base and J 5 bases; nucleotides not matched to a gene: 1. Here the CDR3 DNA reads TGCAGTGCTAGAGGGACAGGGGGTGAGACCCAGTACTTC. Amino acid sequence: CSARGTGGETQYF.

The V call is TRBV4-1, the J call TRBJ2-3; D remains ambiguous. From germline, CDR1 is MGHRA and CDR2 YSYEKL. The CDR3 runs to 14 residues. The V end lost 1 base, the J end lost 0 bases, and 5 bases lay between the germline ends. CDR3 amino acids: CASSQVTSTDTQYF. The CDR3 DNA follows: TGCGCCAGCAGCCAAGTGACTAGCACAGATACGCAGTATTTT.

This clonotype was counted between two and nine times. The rearrangement joins TRBV2 to TRBJ1-2, with D tentatively TRBD1 (6 bases). Germline V lookup: CDR1 SNHLY, CDR2 FYNNEI. V lost 3 bases, J lost 6 bases, and 17 bases lay in between. This CDR3 region has 15 residues. The CDR3 sequence is CASSDNRQAGHGYTF. CDR3 sequence (DNA): TGTGCCAGCAGTGACAACAGACAGGCCGGACATGGCTACACCTTC. The complete variable domain, with remaining parts taken from reference TRBV2 and TRBJ1-2, reads EPEVTQTPSHQVTQMGQEVILRCVPISNHLYFYWYRQILGQKVEFLVSFYNNEISEKSEIFDDQFSVERPDGSNFTLKIRSTKLEDSAMYFCASSDNRQAGHGYTFGSGTRLTVV.

This clonotype came up once. The CDR3 protein is CASSLWAGYNREQYF. In nucleotides, the CDR3 is TGTGCCAGCAGTTTATGGGCAGGGTACAATCGCGAGCAGTACTTC. The rearrangement joins TRBV12-3 or TRBV12-4 to TRBJ2-7; possible D gene TRBD1, 5 bases. Trimming removed 2 bases at V and 6 bases at J, with 17 bases between. CDR3 length equals 15 residues.

There are a few counts of this clonotype. CDR3 region: CASSPGGGRTGELFF. Written as DNA, the CDR3 is TGCGCCAGCAGCCCCGGAGGGGGAAGGACCGGGGAGCTGTTTTTT. The V call is TRBV4-1, the J call TRBJ2-2, with D possibly being TRBD1 or TRBD2 (6 bases each). The germline gives CDR1 MGHRA, CDR2 YSYEKL. The CDR3 length is 15 residues. With 4 bases removed from V and 5 bases from J, the gap between germline ends came to 14 bases.

The sample holds many counts of this clonotype. The chain couples TRBV29-1 to TRBJ2-2; TRBD2 agrees at 9 bases. Germline V lookup: CDR1 SQVTM, CDR2 ANQGSEA. J lost 3 bases, V lost 1 base, and 3 bases had no gene match. This CDR3 has 15 amino acids. Here the CDR3 reads CSVEGREGDTGELFF. The CDR3 bases are TGCAGCGTTGAAGGGCGGGAGGGGGACACCGGGGAGCTGTTTTTT.

This chain joins TRBV25-1 and TRBJ1-5; 7 bases are a match to TRBD1. V lost 3 bases to trimming and J lost 8 bases; unmatched junction nucleotides: 10. The CDR3 is 15 amino acids. Germline values: CDR1 MGHDK, CDR2 SYGVNS. The CDR3 is CASSDSQGPGEPQHF. As DNA, the CDR3 is TGTGCCAGCAGTGATTCACAGGGGCCGGGAGAGCCCCAGCATTTT.

The chain links TRBV5-1 to TRBJ2-7; a weak D match, TRBD2 (6 bases). CDR3 size: 14 residues. CDR1 is SGHRS, CDR2 YFSETQ, per germline. Trimming left V 7 bases short and J 2 bases short, with 16 bases between. The CDR3 spells CASRENIATYEQYF. Here the CDR3 DNA reads TGCGCCAGCCGGGAGAACATAGCCACCTACGAGCAGTACTTC.

The chain links TRBV27 to TRBJ2-3; 8 nucleotides align to TRBD2. Germline V gene lookup returns CDR1 MNHEY and CDR2 SMNVEV (reference sequence). V trimming: 3 bases; J trimming: 2 bases; junction bases outside the gene matches: 4. The CDR3 has 15 residues. In DNA, the CDR3 is TGTGCCAGCAGTTTTGGACTAGCTTACACAGATACGCAGTATTTT. Its translation is CASSFGLAYTDTQYF.

This rearrangement joins TRBV25-1 to TRBJ2-5; perhaps TRBD2 as D (6 bases). CDR1 MGHDK and CDR2 SYGVNS come from the germline V gene. CDR3 length equals 15 residues. Between the trimmed V and J ends, which lost 1 base and 2 bases, there was a span of 11 bases. The CDR3 DNA sequence: TGTGCCAGCAGTGAATTTGCGGGGTATCAAGAGACCCAGTACTTC. This translates into CASSEFAGYQETQYF.

This clonotype was found a few times. V and J are TRBV4-1 and TRBJ2-7, with D perhaps being TRBD1 or TRBD2 (5 bases each). The CDR3 has 15 residues. Germline V lookup: CDR1 MGHRA, CDR2 YSYEKL. Trimming stripped 0 bases from V and 2 bases from J, with 11 bases between. Here the CDR3 reads CASSQDRGTTYEQYF. CDR3 nucleotide sequence: TGCGCCAGCAGCCAAGATAGAGGGACCACCTACGAGCAGTACTTC.

The chain combines TRBV5-1 with TRBJ2-1; 8 bases align to TRBD2. Germline CDR1 reads SGHRS; CDR2 reads YFSETQ. V shed 3 bases and J 7 bases; nucleotides not matched to a gene: 9. This CDR3 has 15 residues. CDR3 region: CASSYLAGEGNEQFF. The CDR3 bases are TGCGCCAGCAGCTACCTAGCGGGCGAGGGGAATGAGCAGTTCTTC.

The CDR3 region is CASSSPPNRGRNQPQHF. The CDR3 DNA reads TGTGCCAGCAGCTCCCCCCCTAACAGGGGTCGCAATCAGCCCCAGCATTTT. The chain uses TRBV7-2 and TRBJ1-5; 7 nucleotides match TRBD1. The CDR3 extends over 17 amino acids. Germline assignment: CDR1 SGHTA and CDR2 FQGNSA. The trim removed 4 bases at V and 2 bases at J, leaving 11 bases unmatched. The full variable domain, with the rest looked up from reference TRBV7-2 and TRBJ1-5, is GAGVSQSPSNKVTEKGKDVELRCDPISGHTALYWYRQSLGQGLEFLIYFQGNSAPDKSGLPSDRFSAERTGGSVSTLTIQRTQQEDSAVYLCASSSPPNRGRNQPQHFGDGTRLSIL.

This clonotype has ten or more counts. V is TRBV27 and J is TRBJ2-3, with D perhaps TRBD1 (6 bases). The V gene's germline CDR1 is MNHEY and CDR2 SMNVEV (reference sequence). The length of the CDR3 is 17 residues. V was pared by 6 bases and J by 6 bases, with 25 bases between. CDR3 nucleotide sequence: TGTGCCAGCAGAACCACCGGGACAAGGGGTCCAACGGATACGCAGTATTTT. This encodes CASRTTGTRGPTDTQYF.

At least ten counts were recorded for this clonotype. The chain uses TRBV20-1 and TRBJ1-5; D possibly corresponds to TRBD1 (6 bases). V lost 3 bases, J lost 7 bases, and 22 bases lay in between. The CDR3 spans 16 residues. Germline V gene data show CDR1 as DFQATT and CDR2 as SNEGSKA (reference sequence). CDR3 amino acids: CSARVAGPKGGQPQHF. The CDR3 nucleotides read TGCAGTGCTAGGGTCGCAGGGCCGAAAGGGGGACAGCCCCAGCATTTT.

This chain connects TRBV28 to TRBJ1-3; 7 nucleotides line up with TRBD1. Germline CDR1 reads MDHEN; CDR2 reads SYDVKM. V lost 6 bases and J lost 0; bases outside the gene matches: 11. CDR3 length: 17 amino acids. The CDR3 bases are TGTGCCAGCAGGGGCACGGACAGGCCTGCCTCTGGAAACACCATATATTTT. It translates to CASRGTDRPASGNTIYF. The full variable domain, rest sourced from reference TRBV28 and TRBJ1-3, is DVKVTQSSRYLVKRTGEKVFLECVQDMDHENMFWYRQDPGLGLRLIYFSYDVKMKEKGDIPEGYSVSREKKERFSLILESASTNQTSMYLCASRGTDRPASGNTIYFGEGSWLTVV.